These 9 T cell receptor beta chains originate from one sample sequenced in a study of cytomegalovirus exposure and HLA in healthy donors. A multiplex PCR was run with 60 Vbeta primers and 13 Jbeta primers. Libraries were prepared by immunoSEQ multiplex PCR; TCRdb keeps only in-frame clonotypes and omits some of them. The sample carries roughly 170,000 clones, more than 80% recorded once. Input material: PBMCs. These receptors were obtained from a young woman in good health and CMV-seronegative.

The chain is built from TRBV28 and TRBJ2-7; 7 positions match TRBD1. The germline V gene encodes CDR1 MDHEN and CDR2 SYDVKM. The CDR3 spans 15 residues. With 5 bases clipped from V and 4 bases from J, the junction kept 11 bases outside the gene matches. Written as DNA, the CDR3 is TGTGCCAGCAGTGATGACAGGGCCAGGAATTACGAGCAGTACTTC. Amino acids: CASSDDRARNYEQYF.

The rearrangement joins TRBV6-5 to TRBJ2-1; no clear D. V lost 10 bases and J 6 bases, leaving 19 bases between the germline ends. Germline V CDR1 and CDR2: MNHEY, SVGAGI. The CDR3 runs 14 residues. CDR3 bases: TGTGCCACCCTTAAGCGCCTACCCGGCAATGAGCAGTTCTTC. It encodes CATLKRLPGNEQFF.

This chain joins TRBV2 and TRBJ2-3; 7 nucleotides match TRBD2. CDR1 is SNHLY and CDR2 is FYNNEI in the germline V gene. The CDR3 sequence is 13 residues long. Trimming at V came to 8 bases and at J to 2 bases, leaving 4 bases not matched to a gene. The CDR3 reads CASLAENTDTQYF. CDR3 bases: TGTGCCAGCCTAGCGGAGAACACAGATACGCAGTATTTT.

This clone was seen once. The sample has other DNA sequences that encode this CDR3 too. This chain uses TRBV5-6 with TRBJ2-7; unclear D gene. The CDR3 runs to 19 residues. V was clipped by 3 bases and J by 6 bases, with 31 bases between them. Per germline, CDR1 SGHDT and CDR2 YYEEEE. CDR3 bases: TGTGCCAGCAGCTACTTGGTCTCCGTAGGCGGCGATGATGGCTTCGAGCAGTACTTC. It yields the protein CASSYLVSVGGDDGFEQYF.

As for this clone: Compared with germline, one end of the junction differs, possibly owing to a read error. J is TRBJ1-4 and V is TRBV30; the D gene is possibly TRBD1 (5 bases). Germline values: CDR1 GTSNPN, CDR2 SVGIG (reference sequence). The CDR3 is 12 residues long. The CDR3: CAWGQTHEKLFF. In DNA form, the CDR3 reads TGTGCCTGGGGACAAACTCATGAAAAACTGTTTTTT.

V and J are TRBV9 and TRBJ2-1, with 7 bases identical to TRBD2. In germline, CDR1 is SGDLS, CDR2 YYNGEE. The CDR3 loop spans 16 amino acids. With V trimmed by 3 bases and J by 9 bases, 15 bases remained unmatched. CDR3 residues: CASSGLGEGHFSEQFF. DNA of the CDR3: TGTGCCAGCAGCGGACTTGGGGAGGGCCATTTTAGTGAGCAGTTCTTC.

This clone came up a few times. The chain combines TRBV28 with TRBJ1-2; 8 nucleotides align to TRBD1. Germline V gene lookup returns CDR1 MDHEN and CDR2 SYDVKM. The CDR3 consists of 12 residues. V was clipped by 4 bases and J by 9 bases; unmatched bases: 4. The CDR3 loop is CASSSTGGRYTF. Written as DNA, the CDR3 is TGTGCCAGCAGTTCCACAGGGGGACGCTACACCTTC.

CDR3 bases: TGTGCCAGCAGTTTCTTCACAAGGGCACTAGGTAATGAAAAACTGTTTTTT. Translation gives CASSFFTRALGNEKLFF. This chain joins TRBV28 and TRBJ1-4; D not resolved. The V end lost 3 bases, the J end lost 4 bases, and 18 bases lay between the germline ends. This CDR3 spans 17 amino acids. Looked up from germline, CDR1 is MDHEN and CDR2 is SYDVKM.

CDR3 in DNA: TGTGCCAGCAGCGCGATACAGGGGGGCCAAGAGACCCAGTACTTC. The encoded protein is CASSAIQGGQETQYF. The V call is TRBV7-3, the J call TRBJ2-5; 8 positions match TRBD1. The germline CDR1 and CDR2 sequences are SGHTA and FQGTGA. The CDR3 covers 15 residues. J gave up 1 base and V 5 bases, and 6 bases lay outside the gene matches.